The 8 T cell receptor beta chains below come from one sample, sequenced in a study of T cell changes during pregnancy in multiple sclerosis. Clones were read by immunoSEQ multiplex PCR, and TCRdb kept only the in-frame ones, dropping some. The table records around 96,000 clones, just under 95% of them present only once. Sequencing used peripheral blood, obtained in the first trimester of pregnancy. The receptors were gathered from a female donor with multiple sclerosis, enrolled in a pregnancy study.

The rearrangement joins TRBV6-1 to TRBJ1-2, with a tentative D call TRBD1 (6 bases). This CDR3 has 15 amino acids. Per the germline V gene, CDR1 is MNHNS and CDR2 is SASEGT. V was pared by 7 bases and J by 4 bases, with 19 bases between. CDR3 protein: CASTPRTVSPYGYTF. The CDR3 nucleotides read TGTGCCAGCACCCCCCGGACAGTATCCCCCTATGGCTACACCTTC.

There are a few counts of this clone. This rearrangement joins TRBV5-6 to TRBJ2-1; D is perhaps TRBD1 (6 bases). Germline loops: CDR1 SGHDT, CDR2 YYEEEE. Trimming removed 2 bases from V and 2 bases from J, with 11 bases in between. The CDR3 extends over 15 amino acids. As DNA, the CDR3 is TGTGCCAGCAGCTTTGACAGGAGAGCCTACAATGAGCAGTTCTTC. This gives the protein CASSFDRRAYNEQFF. The full variable domain, with the rest looked up from reference TRBV5-6 and TRBJ2-1, is DAGVTQSPTHLIKTRGQQVTLRCSPKSGHDTVSWYQQALGQGPQFIFQYYEEEERQRGNFPDRFSGHQFPNYSSELNVNALLLGDSALYLCASSFDRRAYNEQFFGPGTRLTVL.

The rearrangement uses TRBV14 and TRBJ1-5; D is uncertain. From germline, CDR1 is SGHDN and CDR2 FVKESK. V lost 0 bases to trimming and J lost 9 bases, with 9 bases between them. The length of the CDR3 is 13 residues. CDR3 region: CASSQDRVTPQHF. The CDR3 DNA reads TGTGCCAGCAGCCAAGATAGAGTTACGCCCCAGCATTTT.

The gene calls are TRBV2 and TRBJ1-1; perhaps TRBD1 as D (6 bases). This CDR3 has 11 amino acids. The V end was cut by 6 bases, the J end by 11 bases, with 13 bases between. The germline V gene has CDR1 SNHLY and CDR2 FYNNEI. CDR3 bases: TGTGCCAGCAGGCAGGGGTTAGGCGCTTTCTTT. This translates into CASRQGLGAFF.

This rearrangement joins TRBV6-5 to TRBJ1-2; a possible D gene is TRBD1 (5 bases). Per the germline V gene, CDR1 is MNHEY and CDR2 is SVGAGI. The CDR3 is made up of 15 amino acids. The V end was cut by 0 bases, the J end by 4 bases, with 12 bases between. This CDR3 is CASSYSLQGGYGYTF. The DNA for the CDR3 is TGTGCCAGCAGTTACTCGCTGCAGGGCGGCTATGGCTACACCTTC.

The chain links TRBV11-2 to TRBJ2-1; 8 bases agree with TRBD2. V was pared by 4 bases and J by 2 bases, with 4 bases of the junction left unmatched. This CDR3 is built from 15 residues. CDR1 and CDR2 (germline): SGHAT, FQNNGV. The CDR3 DNA follows: TGTGCCAGCAGCTCCACGGGGGGGCCCTACAATGAGCAGTTCTTC. Its protein is CASSSTGGPYNEQFF. Using reference TRBV11-2 and TRBJ2-1 for the parts outside the CDR3, the full variable domain is EAGVAQSPRYKIIEKRQSVAFWCNPISGHATLYWYQQILGQGPKLLIQFQNNGVVDDSQLPKDRFSAERLKGVDSTLKIQPAKLEDSAVYLCASSSTGGPYNEQFFGPGTRLTVL.

The chain employs TRBV19 and TRBJ1-1; D gene unclear. Germline V gene sequence: CDR1 LNHDA, CDR2 SQIVND (reference sequence). The CDR3 is 13 amino acids. Trimming took off 1 base at V and 4 bases at J, with 7 bases between the two ends. CDR3 sequence (DNA): TGTGCCAGTAGTATAGGTCGTTTCACTGAAGCTTTCTTT. This codes for CASSIGRFTEAFF. The full variable domain, in which reference TRBV19 and TRBJ1-1 provide the parts outside the CDR3, is DGGITQSPKYLFRKEGQNVTLSCEQNLNHDAMYWYRQDPGQGLRLIYYSQIVNDFQKGDIAEGYSVSREKKESFPLTVTSAQKNPTAFYLCASSIGRFTEAFFGQGTRLTVV.

The chain joins TRBV15 to TRBJ1-5; D may be TRBD1 (5 bases). Germline V CDR1 and CDR2: LNHNV, YYDKDF (reference sequence). The CDR3 is made up of 16 amino acids. V gave up 4 bases and J gave up 5 bases, with 18 bases separating them. The CDR3 here is CATSTVFKGIYQPQHF. The CDR3 nucleotides read TGTGCCACCAGCACCGTATTTAAGGGGATTTATCAGCCCCAGCATTTT.